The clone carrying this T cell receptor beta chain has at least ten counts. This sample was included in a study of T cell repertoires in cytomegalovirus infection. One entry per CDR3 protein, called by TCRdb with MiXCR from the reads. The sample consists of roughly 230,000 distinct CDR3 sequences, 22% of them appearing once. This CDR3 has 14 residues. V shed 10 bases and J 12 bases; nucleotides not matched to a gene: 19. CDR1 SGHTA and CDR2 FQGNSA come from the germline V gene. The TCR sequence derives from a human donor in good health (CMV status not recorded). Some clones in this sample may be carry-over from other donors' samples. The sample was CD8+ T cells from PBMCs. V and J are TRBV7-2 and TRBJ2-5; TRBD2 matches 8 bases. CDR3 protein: CAIRRAAGAPDEYF. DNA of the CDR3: TGTGCCATAAGGAGGGCAGCGGGGGCTCCCGACGAGTACTTC.